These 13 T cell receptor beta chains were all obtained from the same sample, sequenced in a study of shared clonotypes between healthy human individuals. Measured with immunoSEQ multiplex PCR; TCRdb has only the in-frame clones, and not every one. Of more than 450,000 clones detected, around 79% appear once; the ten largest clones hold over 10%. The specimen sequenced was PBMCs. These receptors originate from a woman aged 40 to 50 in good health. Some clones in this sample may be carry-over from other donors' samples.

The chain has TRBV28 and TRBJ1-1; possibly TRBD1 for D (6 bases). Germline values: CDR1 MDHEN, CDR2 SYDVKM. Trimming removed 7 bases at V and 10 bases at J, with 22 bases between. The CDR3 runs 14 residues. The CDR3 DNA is TGTGCCAGCACCCCAGAGGGGGTTTGGAGTGGAGCTTTCTTT. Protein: CASTPEGVWSGAFF.

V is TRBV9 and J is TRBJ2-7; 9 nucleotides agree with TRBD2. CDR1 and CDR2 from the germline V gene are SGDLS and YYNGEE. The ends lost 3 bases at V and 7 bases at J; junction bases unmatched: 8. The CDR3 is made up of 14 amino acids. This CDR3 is CASSAGTSLGEQYF. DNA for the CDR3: TGTGCCAGCAGCGCCGGGACTAGCTTGGGGGAGCAGTACTTC.

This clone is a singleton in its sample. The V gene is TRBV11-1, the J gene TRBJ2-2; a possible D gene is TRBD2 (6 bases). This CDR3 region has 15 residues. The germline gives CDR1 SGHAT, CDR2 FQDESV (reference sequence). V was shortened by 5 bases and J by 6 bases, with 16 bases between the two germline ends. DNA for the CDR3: TGTGCCAGCAGCCCTGGGACGTGGGGGGCCGGGGAGCTGTTTTTT. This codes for CASSPGTWGAGELFF.

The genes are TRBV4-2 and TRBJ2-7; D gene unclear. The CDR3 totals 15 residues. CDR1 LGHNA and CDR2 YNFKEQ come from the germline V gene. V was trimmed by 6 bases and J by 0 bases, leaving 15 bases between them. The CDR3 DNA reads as TGTGCCAGCAGATCGGCAGGATCTAACTCCTACGAGCAGTACTTC. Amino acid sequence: CASRSAGSNSYEQYF.

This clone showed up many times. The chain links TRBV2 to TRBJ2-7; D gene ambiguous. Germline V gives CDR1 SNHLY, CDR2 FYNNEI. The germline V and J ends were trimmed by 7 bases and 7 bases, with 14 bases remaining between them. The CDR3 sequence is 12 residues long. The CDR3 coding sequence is TGTGCCAGCACGGGCCAGCCTGGGGAGCAGTACTTC. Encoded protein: CASTGQPGEQYF.

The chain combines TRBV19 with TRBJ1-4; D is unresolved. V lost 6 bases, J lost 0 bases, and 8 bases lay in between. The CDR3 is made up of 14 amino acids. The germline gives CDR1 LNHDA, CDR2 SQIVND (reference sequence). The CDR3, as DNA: TGTGCCAGTAGGGGAATGTCAACTAATGAAAAACTGTTTTTT. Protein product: CASRGMSTNEKLFF.

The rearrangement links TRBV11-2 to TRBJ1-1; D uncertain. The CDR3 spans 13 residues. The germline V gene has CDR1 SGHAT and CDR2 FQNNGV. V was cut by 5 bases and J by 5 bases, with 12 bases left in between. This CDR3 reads CASSLPAVTEAFF. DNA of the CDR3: TGTGCCAGCAGCCTGCCTGCGGTAACTGAAGCTTTCTTT.

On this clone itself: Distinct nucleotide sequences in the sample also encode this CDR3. Here the CDR3 DNA reads TGTGCCAGCAGCCAAGATAGGGGAACAGATACGCAGTATTTT. Translated, it gives CASSQDRGTDTQYF. This chain connects TRBV4-2 to TRBJ2-3; tentatively, D is TRBD1 (5 bases). The CDR3 consists of 14 residues. V lost 0 bases and J lost 3, with 7 bases in between. Germline assignment: CDR1 LGHNA and CDR2 YNFKEQ.

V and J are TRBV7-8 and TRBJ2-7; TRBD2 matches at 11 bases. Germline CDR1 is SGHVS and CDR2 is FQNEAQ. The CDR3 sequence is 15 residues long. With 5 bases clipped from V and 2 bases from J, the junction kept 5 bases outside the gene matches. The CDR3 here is CASSPLAGATYEQYF. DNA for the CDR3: TGTGCCAGCAGCCCACTAGCGGGAGCGACCTACGAGCAGTACTTC. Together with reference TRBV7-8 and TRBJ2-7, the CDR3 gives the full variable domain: GAGVSQSPRYKVAKRGQDVALRCDPISGHVSLFWYQQALGQGPEFLTYFQNEAQLDKSGLPSDRFFAERPEGSVSTLKIQRTQQEDSAVYLCASSPLAGATYEQYFGPGTRLTVT.

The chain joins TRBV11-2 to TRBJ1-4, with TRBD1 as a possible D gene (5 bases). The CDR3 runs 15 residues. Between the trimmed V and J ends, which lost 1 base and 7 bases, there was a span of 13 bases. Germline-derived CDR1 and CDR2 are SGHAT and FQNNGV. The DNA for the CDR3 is TGTGCCAGCAGCTTAGTAAGGGGAGATGGTGAAAAACTGTTTTTT. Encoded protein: CASSLVRGDGEKLFF.

CDR3 nucleotide sequence: TGTGCCAGCAGTGCCGCGACTAGCGGGAGGGCCCTCGGCAATGAGCAGTTCTTC. This encodes CASSAATSGRALGNEQFF. V and J are TRBV6-1 and TRBJ2-1, with 14 bases lining up with TRBD2. The CDR3 spans 18 residues. Germline CDR1 and CDR2: MNHNS and SASEGT. Losses at the gene ends were 4 bases for V and 6 bases for J; bases not matched to a gene: 11.

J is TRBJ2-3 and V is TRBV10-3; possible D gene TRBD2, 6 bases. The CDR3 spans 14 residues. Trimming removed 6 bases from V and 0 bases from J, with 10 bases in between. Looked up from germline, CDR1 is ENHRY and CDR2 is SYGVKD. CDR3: CAIRPGTSTDTQYF. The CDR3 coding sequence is TGTGCCATCAGGCCGGGGACTAGCACAGATACGCAGTATTTT.

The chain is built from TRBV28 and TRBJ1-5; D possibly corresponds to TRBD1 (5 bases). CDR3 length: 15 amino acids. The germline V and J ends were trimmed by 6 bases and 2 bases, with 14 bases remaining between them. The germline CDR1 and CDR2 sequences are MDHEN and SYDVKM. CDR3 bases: TGTGCCAGCAGCCCCACAGGAGTTCGCAATCAGCCCCAGCATTTT. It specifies CASSPTGVRNQPQHF.